The next 4 T cell receptor beta chains were all read from a single sample in a study of shared clonotypes between healthy human individuals. Only in-frame clones appear in the TCRdb table, and some are missing; sequencing was by immunoSEQ multiplex PCR. The sample records more than 2 million clones, 95% being singletons. Sequencing was done on a sample of naive CD4+ T cells sorted from blood. Subset specified: CD45RA+ positively selected. These receptors came from a young man in good health.

The chain is built from TRBV11-2 and TRBJ2-1; TRBD2 matches at 9 bases. The germline V gene has CDR1 SGHAT and CDR2 FQNNGV. The CDR3 extends over 16 amino acids. V lost 4 bases and J lost 2; bases outside the gene matches: 6. The CDR3 nucleotides are TGTGCCAGCAGCTCAGAGAGCGGGGGGCCCTACAATGAGCAGTTCTTC. This sequence encodes CASSSESGGPYNEQFF. Combining the CDR3 with reference TRBV11-2 and TRBJ2-1 gives the whole variable domain EAGVAQSPRYKIIEKRQSVAFWCNPISGHATLYWYQQILGQGPKLLIQFQNNGVVDDSQLPKDRFSAERLKGVDSTLKIQPAKLEDSAVYLCASSSESGGPYNEQFFGPGTRLTVL.

The chain recombines TRBV5-4 with TRBJ1-5, with a possible D match to TRBD1 (6 bases). Germline CDR1 is SGHNT and CDR2 is YYREEE (reference sequence). V lost 4 bases, J lost 3 bases, and 11 bases lay in between. CDR3 length equals 14 residues. CDR3 region: CASSQQGVNQPQHF. CDR3 sequence (DNA): TGTGCCAGCAGCCAACAGGGAGTCAATCAGCCCCAGCATTTT.

This clone was seen more than once but under ten times. The same CDR3 is also encoded by other DNA sequences in this sample. The V and J genes are TRBV6-5 and TRBJ2-2; D is unresolved. Trimming took 2 bases from V and 4 from J, leaving 5 bases between them. CDR3 length equals 13 residues. The germline gives CDR1 MNHEY, CDR2 SVGAGI. CDR3 in amino acids: CASSYGGTGELFF. In DNA form, the CDR3 reads TGTGCCAGCAGTTACGGTGGCACCGGGGAGCTGTTTTTT.

The rearrangement uses TRBV6-1 and TRBJ2-5; 15 nucleotides match TRBD2. The CDR3 runs 17 residues. V was clipped by 1 base and J by 2 bases; unmatched bases: 2. Germline-derived CDR1 and CDR2 are MNHNS and SASEGT. CDR3 sequence: CASSEGTSGGEQETQYF. Written as DNA, the CDR3 is TGTGCCAGCAGTGAAGGGACTAGCGGGGGGGAACAAGAGACCCAGTACTTC.